Following are 30 T cell receptor beta chains from one sample sequenced in a study of CD8 T cells in ankylosing spondylitis. A single record per CDR3 protein comes from TCRdb applying MiXCR to the 5' RACE reads. The sample has about 18,000 distinct CDR3 sequences; approximately 8% are singletons. Sequenced material: blood. The receptors were sampled from a male donor with ankylosing spondylitis or in good health (not recorded which).

This clonotype was seen ten or more times. As DNA, the CDR3 is TGCAGCGTTGACGGGACTAGCGGGGGTAAGGGTACGCAGTATTTT. The encoded protein is CSVDGTSGGKGTQYF. This chain joins TRBV29-1 and TRBJ2-3, with 14 bases lining up with TRBD2. The germline V gene encodes CDR1 SQVTM and CDR2 ANQGSEA. This CDR3 spans 15 amino acids. The ends lost 3 bases at V and 8 bases at J; junction bases unmatched: 7.

This clonotype was picked up many times. The V and J genes are TRBV7-2 and TRBJ2-3; D gene uncertain. V lost 0 bases and J lost 0, with 7 bases in between. Looked up from germline, CDR1 is SGHTA and CDR2 is FQGNSA. The CDR3 contains 15 residues. Written as DNA, the CDR3 is TGTGCCAGCAGCTTAGCAGGGTTGAGCACAGATACGCAGTATTTT. This sequence encodes CASSLAGLSTDTQYF.

V usage is TRBV6-4 and J usage is TRBJ2-1, with D possibly matching TRBD1 (6 bases). Trimming stripped 10 bases from V and 10 bases from J, with 26 bases between. Germline lookup yields CDR1 MRHNA and CDR2 SNTAGT. The CDR3 extends over 15 amino acids. CDR3 amino acids: CAIRTTGTTRAEQFF. CDR3 coding DNA: TGTGCCATCAGGACGACAGGAACGACCAGGGCCGAGCAGTTCTTC.

This chain links TRBV30 with TRBJ2-5; D is uncertain. The V end lost 0 bases, the J end lost 1 base, and 3 bases lay between the germline ends. Germline CDR1 reads GTSNPN; CDR2 reads SVGIG (reference sequence). This CDR3 contains 12 residues. As DNA, the CDR3 is TGTGCCTGGAGTGTCGCCCAAGAGACCCAGTACTTC. Protein: CAWSVAQETQYF.

The chain combines TRBV2 with TRBJ1-1; D may be TRBD1 (5 bases). CDR1 is SNHLY and CDR2 is FYNNEI in the germline V gene. This CDR3 comprises 13 residues. The V end lost 6 bases, the J end lost 4 bases, and 12 bases lay between the germline ends. In DNA, the CDR3 is TGTGCCAGCAGACCCGGGACTTTCACTGAAGCTTTCTTT. Amino acids: CASRPGTFTEAFF.

Ten or more counts support this clonotype. The chain carries TRBV20-1 and TRBJ2-1; possibly TRBD1 for D (5 bases). The CDR3 length is 15 residues. From germline, CDR1 is DFQATT and CDR2 SNEGSKA (reference sequence). V was trimmed by 3 bases and J by 6 bases, leaving 18 bases between them. CDR3 DNA: TGCAGTGCTAGGAAACAGGCTTTTGCCTTCAATGAGCAGTTCTTC. Translating gives CSARKQAFAFNEQFF.

In its sample, this clonotype was seen many times. V is TRBV7-2 and J is TRBJ2-5, with TRBD1 matching 7 bases. The CDR3 has 14 amino acids. The V gene end was trimmed by 5 bases and the J gene end by 0 bases; junction bases not matched to a gene: 3. Per germline, CDR1 SGHTA and CDR2 FQGNSA. The CDR3 spells CASSRDSHQETQYF. DNA for the CDR3: TGTGCCAGCAGCCGGGACAGCCACCAAGAGACCCAGTACTTC.

The CDR3: CASSSTGNTIYF. CDR3 sequence (DNA): TGTGCCAGCAGCTCAACTGGAAACACCATATATTTT. V gene TRBV7-6 combines with J gene TRBJ1-3; D remains unclear. Germline V gene sequence: CDR1 SGHVS, CDR2 FNYEAQ. This CDR3 region has 12 residues. With 4 bases removed from V and 2 bases from J, the gap between germline ends came to 3 bases.

This clonotype came up many times. The rearrangement uses TRBV20-1 and TRBJ1-1, with D possibly being TRBD1 (5 bases). Germline CDR1 reads DFQATT; CDR2 reads SNEGSKA (reference sequence). V lost 5 bases and J 4 bases, leaving 14 bases between the germline ends. This CDR3 contains 13 residues. CDR3 residues: CSAPTGGSTEAFF. In DNA form, the CDR3 reads TGCAGTGCTCCCACTGGGGGGAGCACTGAAGCTTTCTTT.

The table lists this clonotype with a few counts. The rearrangement links TRBV7-8 to TRBJ2-3; 11 bases agree with TRBD2. Germline trimming cut 6 bases from V and 2 bases from J; bases unmatched to any gene: 13. Germline V CDR1 and CDR2: SGHVS, FQNEAQ. The CDR3 is 18 residues long. The CDR3 region is CASSPLLPGLAATDTQYF. CDR3 nucleotides: TGTGCCAGCAGTCCTCTTTTGCCGGGACTAGCGGCCACAGATACGCAGTATTTT.

This clonotype showed up just a few times. The rearrangement joins TRBV5-1 to TRBJ2-1; D not resolved. CDR1 and CDR2 from the germline V gene are SGHRS and YFSETQ. The length of the CDR3 is 14 residues. V lost 2 bases, J lost 6 bases, and 12 bases lay in between. The CDR3 DNA is TGCGCCAGCAGCTTCGGCCCCACGGGCAATGAGCAGTTCTTC. Translation gives CASSFGPTGNEQFF.

This chain uses TRBV7-2 with TRBJ2-2; D assignment may be TRBD1 or TRBD2 (5 bases each). The V gene's germline CDR1 is SGHTA and CDR2 FQGNSA. The CDR3 is 15 amino acids. V shed 5 bases and J shed 6 bases, with 16 bases lying between them. The CDR3 region has the DNA TGTGCCAGCAGCCCCCGGGGCATATCGGCCGGGGAGCTGTTTTTT. Its protein is CASSPRGISAGELFF.

This clonotype was seen many times. The rearrangement links TRBV20-1 to TRBJ1-1, with a weak D call TRBD1 (6 bases). The ends were cut back, 2 bases at V and 1 base at J, with 11 bases in the middle. The CDR3 has 14 residues. Per germline, CDR1 DFQATT and CDR2 SNEGSKA (reference sequence). CDR3 coding DNA: TGCAGTGCTAGAACGGGACAAACGAACACTGAAGCTTTCTTT. Amino acids: CSARTGQTNTEAFF.

This chain connects TRBV2 to TRBJ1-1; no clear D. V was shortened by 8 bases and J by 0 bases, with 10 bases between the two germline ends. CDR1 is SNHLY, CDR2 FYNNEI, per germline. This CDR3 contains 13 residues. This CDR3 is CASSSGLNTEAFF. CDR3 bases: TGTGCCAGCTCATCCGGGTTGAACACTGAAGCTTTCTTT. The full variable domain, completed using reference TRBV2 and TRBJ1-1, is EPEVTQTPSHQVTQMGQEVILRCVPISNHLYFYWYRQILGQKVEFLVSFYNNEISEKSEIFDDQFSVERPDGSNFTLKIRSTKLEDSAMYFCASSSGLNTEAFFGQGTRLTVV.

This chain links TRBV4-2 with TRBJ2-2, with 8 bases lining up with TRBD1. The trim removed 1 base at V and 5 bases at J, leaving 6 bases unmatched. The CDR3 is 16 residues long. Germline CDR1 is LGHNA and CDR2 is YNFKEQ. The CDR3, as DNA: TGTGCCAGCAGCCAAGGGACAGGGACAGGTACCGGGGAGCTGTTTTTT. Protein: CASSQGTGTGTGELFF.

This clonotype was counted at least ten times. V is TRBV7-6 and J is TRBJ1-1, with a tentative D call TRBD1 (6 bases). Trimming shortened V by 3 bases and J by 1 base, and 18 bases separated the two germline ends. The CDR3 covers 17 residues. Per the germline V gene, CDR1 is SGHVS and CDR2 is FNYEAQ. In DNA, the CDR3 is TGTGCCAGCAGCTTCTACTCTACAGGGCGAGGGAACACTGAAGCTTTCTTT. This codes for CASSFYSTGRGNTEAFF. Looking up the rest from reference TRBV7-6 and TRBJ1-1 gives the full variable domain: GAGVSQSPRYKVTKRGQDVALRCDPISGHVSLYWYRQALGQGPEFLTYFNYEAQQDKSGLPNDRFSAERPEGSISTLTIQRTEQRDSAMYRCASSFYSTGRGNTEAFFGQGTRLTVV.

This clonotype was observed at least ten times. The gene calls are TRBV7-6 and TRBJ2-2; D might be TRBD2 (6 bases). V lost 5 bases, J lost 8 bases, and 12 bases lay in between. The CDR3 is made up of 13 amino acids. CDR1 SGHVS and CDR2 FNYEAQ come from the germline V gene. In DNA, the CDR3 is TGTGCCAGCAGCCCGGTTCGGGGGGGGGAGCTGTTTTTT. It translates to CASSPVRGGELFF.

This clonotype has a count of ten or more. The chain is built from TRBV20-1 and TRBJ2-4; no reliable D call. With 0 bases removed from V and 0 bases from J, the gap between germline ends came to 18 bases. The CDR3 extends over 18 amino acids. CDR1 and CDR2 from the germline V gene are DFQATT and SNEGSKA (reference sequence). CDR3 sequence (DNA): TGCAGTGCTAGAGATTCCGGGCTACCAAAGATAGCCAAAAACATTCAGTACTTC. The encoded protein is CSARDSGLPKIAKNIQYF.

Ten or more counts support this clonotype. The chain carries TRBV5-1 and TRBJ2-1, with TRBD2 matching 16 bases. The CDR3 runs to 15 residues. Germline V lookup: CDR1 SGHRS, CDR2 YFSETQ. Trimming at V came to 3 bases and at J to 9 bases, leaving 3 bases not matched to a gene. CDR3 residues: CASSWGLAGGPEQFF. The CDR3 DNA sequence: TGCGCCAGCAGCTGGGGACTAGCGGGAGGGCCTGAGCAGTTCTTC.

This clonotype was seen at least ten times. The CDR3, as DNA: TGCGCCAGCAGCTTGGTTCTGGGTTCCTACAATGAGCAGTTCTTC. Translation: CASSLVLGSYNEQFF. The chain employs TRBV5-1 and TRBJ2-1; D remains unclear. The CDR3 consists of 15 residues. Germline V gene data show CDR1 as SGHRS and CDR2 as YFSETQ. V was trimmed by 0 bases and J by 1 base, leaving 8 bases between them.

This clonotype was recorded at least ten times. The gene calls are TRBV24-1 and TRBJ1-4; no firm D call. V dropped 3 bases and J dropped 10 bases, with 8 bases sitting between them. This CDR3 spans 12 amino acids. The germline CDR1 and CDR2 sequences are KGHDR and SFDVKD. CDR3 residues: CATSDLRGKLFF. CDR3 nucleotides: TGTGCCACCAGTGATCTCAGAGGAAAACTGTTTTTT.

Ten or more counts support this clonotype. The chain links TRBV7-2 to TRBJ2-1, with 8 bases aligning to TRBD2. Germline-derived CDR1 and CDR2 are SGHTA and FQGNSA. The V segment lost 8 bases and the J segment 2 bases; nucleotides outside the gene matches: 17. The CDR3 covers 18 residues. CDR3 loop: CASLLRISTSGAYNEQFF. The CDR3, as DNA: TGTGCCAGCTTACTCAGGATATCAACTAGCGGCGCCTACAATGAGCAGTTCTTC.

There are many counts of this clonotype. The rearrangement joins TRBV28 to TRBJ1-4; D not certain. This CDR3 region has 13 residues. Trimming removed 5 bases at V and 0 bases at J, with 4 bases between. CDR1 MDHEN and CDR2 SYDVKM come from the germline V gene. CDR3 region: CASSRTTNEKLFF. The CDR3 DNA reads TGTGCCAGCAGTAGGACAACTAATGAAAAACTGTTTTTT. Combining the CDR3 with reference TRBV28 and TRBJ1-4 gives the whole variable domain DVKVTQSSRYLVKRTGEKVFLECVQDMDHENMFWYRQDPGLGLRLIYFSYDVKMKEKGDIPEGYSVSREKKERFSLILESASTNQTSMYLCASSRTTNEKLFFGSGTQLSVL.

This clonotype was counted at least ten times. The chain is built from TRBV6-4 and TRBJ2-1; unclear D gene. The V gene's germline CDR1 is MRHNA and CDR2 SNTAGT. The CDR3 runs to 12 residues. Trimming removed 2 bases at V and 7 bases at J, with 6 bases between. The CDR3 is CASSDRANEQFF. DNA of the CDR3: TGTGCCAGCAGTGACCGGGCGAATGAGCAGTTCTTC.

The rearrangement joins TRBV10-3 to TRBJ1-1, with 8 bases identical to TRBD1. Trimming cost V 3 bases and J 1 base; bases outside gene matches: 4. The CDR3 is 15 amino acids. The germline gives CDR1 ENHRY, CDR2 SYGVKD. CDR3 in amino acids: CAISDRQGRNTEAFF. Here the CDR3 DNA reads TGTGCCATCAGTGACCGACAGGGGAGGAACACTGAAGCTTTCTTT.

This clonotype was recorded many times. The V gene is TRBV20-1, the J gene TRBJ2-1; no definite D call. CDR3 size: 18 residues. V was shortened by 0 bases and J by 0 bases, with 18 bases between the two germline ends. Germline CDR1 reads DFQATT; CDR2 reads SNEGSKA (reference sequence). The CDR3 nucleotides read TGCAGTGCTAGAGACCCTGCAGGTAGAGTCAGCTCCTACAATGAGCAGTTCTTC. It yields the protein CSARDPAGRVSSYNEQFF.

This clonotype showed up just a few times. The chain uses TRBV9 and TRBJ1-1, with D unclear. This CDR3 is 13 amino acids long. Trimming left V 1 base short and J 0 bases short, with 4 bases between. The germline gives CDR1 SGDLS, CDR2 YYNGEE. CDR3 sequence reads: CASSVQLNTEAFF. The DNA for the CDR3 is TGTGCCAGCAGCGTACAATTGAACACTGAAGCTTTCTTT.

This chain uses TRBV20-1 with TRBJ2-2; 9 nucleotides agree with TRBD1. With V trimmed by 1 base and J by 5 bases, 8 bases remained unmatched. The CDR3 is made up of 16 amino acids. Germline loops: CDR1 DFQATT, CDR2 SNEGSKA (reference sequence). The CDR3 loop reads CSARAPGQGKTGELFF. The CDR3 nucleotides are TGCAGTGCTAGAGCTCCGGGACAGGGAAAAACCGGGGAGCTGTTTTTT.

In DNA, the CDR3 is TGTGCCAGCAGATCCCTTGAAAAACTGTTTTTT. Its translation: CASRSLEKLFF. The chain has TRBV28 and TRBJ1-4; D is undetermined. Trimming pared 6 bases from V and 7 bases from J, leaving 6 bases between. The CDR3 length is 11 residues. Germline assignment: CDR1 MDHEN and CDR2 SYDVKM. Looking up the rest from reference TRBV28 and TRBJ1-4 gives the full variable domain: DVKVTQSSRYLVKRTGEKVFLECVQDMDHENMFWYRQDPGLGLRLIYFSYDVKMKEKGDIPEGYSVSREKKERFSLILESASTNQTSMYLCASRSLEKLFFGSGTQLSVL.

This clonotype came up a few times. The chain carries TRBV5-1 and TRBJ2-5; 7 nucleotides agree with TRBD2. The germline V gene has CDR1 SGHRS and CDR2 YFSETQ. V trimming: 2 bases; J trimming: 5 bases; junction bases outside the gene matches: 9. The CDR3 runs to 15 residues. This CDR3 reads CASSFWAGEDETQYF. The CDR3 DNA sequence: TGCGCCAGCAGCTTCTGGGCGGGAGAGGACGAGACCCAGTACTTC. The variable domain in full, with the rest retrieved from reference TRBV5-1 and TRBJ2-5, is KAGVTQTPRYLIKTRGQQVTLSCSPISGHRSVSWYQQTPGQGLQFLFEYFSETQRNKGNFPGRFSGRQFSNSRSEMNVSTLELGDSALYLCASSFWAGEDETQYFGPGTRLLVL.